Listed below are T cell receptor beta chains from one sample, sequenced in a study of shared clonotypes between healthy human individuals. Clones were sequenced by immunoSEQ multiplex PCR, and TCRdb holds only the in-frame ones, with some missing. The top ten clones hold 0.36% of a sample with more than 1,200,000 clones, less than 99% of them seen once. Source material: naive CD4+ T cells sorted from blood. The receptors stem from a man aged 25-45 years in good health. Each CDR3 is given with its conserved first and last residue. Fields, in order: D gene, J gene, V gene, clone size, CDR3 DNA, CDR3 protein. The D gene is left open where the match is weak. Only some rows state a clone size, as once, few, many or a class for expanded clones.

d_gene: -
j_gene: TRBJ1-1
v_gene: TRBV29-1
abundance: -
CDR3nt: TGCAGCGTTGCTTACAGGTTGAACACTGAAGCTTTCTTT
CDR3aa: CSVAYRLNTEAFF

d_gene: -
j_gene: TRBJ2-2
v_gene: TRBV6-5
abundance: -
CDR3nt: TGTGCCAGCAGTTACTCTGGCGGGCTCGGGGAGCTGTTTTTT
CDR3aa: CASSYSGGLGELFF

d_gene: -
j_gene: TRBJ2-1
v_gene: TRBV6-4
abundance: -
CDR3nt: TGTGCCAGCAGTGCCACCCCAACGGGATTGTCCTACAATGAGCAGTTCTTC
CDR3aa: CASSATPTGLSYNEQFF

d_gene: -
j_gene: TRBJ1-3
v_gene: TRBV18
abundance: -
CDR3nt: TGTGCCAGCTCACCAGAACGATCCTCTGGAAACACCATATATTTT
CDR3aa: CASSPERSSGNTIYF

d_gene: -
j_gene: TRBJ1-1
v_gene: TRBV7-9
abundance: -
CDR3nt: TGTGCCAGCAGCCAGAGCACGAACACTGAAGCTTTCTTT
CDR3aa: CASSQSTNTEAFF

d_gene: TRBD2
j_gene: TRBJ2-2
v_gene: TRBV7-8
abundance: -
CDR3nt: TGTGCCAGCAGCTTCAATAGCGGGAGGAACACCGGGGAGCTGTTTTTT
CDR3aa: CASSFNSGRNTGELFF

d_gene: TRBD2
j_gene: TRBJ2-7
v_gene: TRBV9
abundance: -
CDR3nt: TGTGCCAGCAGCGTGGGGACTACCGTCCCATCCCTCTCCTACGAGCAGTACTTC
CDR3aa: CASSVGTTVPSLSYEQYF

d_gene: -
j_gene: TRBJ2-1
v_gene: TRBV27
abundance: -
CDR3nt: TGTGCCAGCAGTTTATCAAGGAAGGCCCACAATGAGCAGTTCTTC
CDR3aa: CASSLSRKAHNEQFF

d_gene: TRBD2
j_gene: TRBJ2-7
v_gene: TRBV9
abundance: -
CDR3nt: TGTGCCAGCAGCCCCCGTTTGGGGGAGGGTTTCGCTGAGCAGTACTTC
CDR3aa: CASSPRLGEGFAEQYF

d_gene: TRBD2
j_gene: TRBJ2-1
v_gene: TRBV7-2
abundance: once
CDR3nt: TGTGCCAGCAGCTTAGGTGGGACTAGCCACAATGAGCAGTTCTTC
CDR3aa: CASSLGGTSHNEQFF

d_gene: -
j_gene: TRBJ2-1
v_gene: TRBV6-6
abundance: -
CDR3nt: TGTGCCAGCAGTTACTCGGCGGGAAATGAGCAGTTCTTC
CDR3aa: CASSYSAGNEQFF

d_gene: -
j_gene: TRBJ1-2
v_gene: TRBV21-1
abundance: once
CDR3nt: TGTGCCAGCAGCAAAGGACGTCCGGCAGGGATCTATGGCTACACCTTC
CDR3aa: CASSKGRPAGIYGYTF

d_gene: -
j_gene: TRBJ2-2
v_gene: TRBV7-2
abundance: -
CDR3nt: TGTGCCAGCAGCGCGACCAGACAGAGCACCGGGGAGCTGTTTTTT
CDR3aa: CASSATRQSTGELFF

d_gene: -
j_gene: TRBJ2-7
v_gene: TRBV11-2
abundance: once
CDR3nt: TGTGCCAGCAGCTTATCGGCCTACGAGCAGTACTTC
CDR3aa: CASSLSAYEQYF

d_gene: -
j_gene: TRBJ1-2
v_gene: TRBV7-2
abundance: -
CDR3nt: TGTGCCAGCAGCACGTCGGCAGGGCCAGCGCACTATGGCTACACCTTC
CDR3aa: CASSTSAGPAHYGYTF

d_gene: -
j_gene: TRBJ1-2
v_gene: TRBV5-1
abundance: -
CDR3nt: TGCGCCAGCAGCGCAGGGTCTTCGGAGGTCTATGGCTACACCTTC
CDR3aa: CASSAGSSEVYGYTF

d_gene: -
j_gene: TRBJ2-5
v_gene: TRBV19
abundance: -
CDR3nt: TGTGCCAGTAGCCCCCTCTCAGGGCAACTAGAGACCCAGTACTTC
CDR3aa: CASSPLSGQLETQYF

d_gene: TRBD2
j_gene: TRBJ2-7
v_gene: TRBV11-2
abundance: -
CDR3nt: TGTGCCAGCAGCTTCCTAGCGGGAGGAGAGCAGTACTTC
CDR3aa: CASSFLAGGEQYF

d_gene: -
j_gene: TRBJ1-2
v_gene: TRBV28
abundance: -
CDR3nt: TGTGCCAGCAGTTTAGTACAGAACTATGGCTACACCTTC
CDR3aa: CASSLVQNYGYTF

d_gene: -
j_gene: TRBJ2-3
v_gene: TRBV5-1
abundance: -
CDR3nt: TGCGCCAGCAGCTTGCTAACAGGGAGTCTGACAGATACGCAGTATTTT
CDR3aa: CASSLLTGSLTDTQYF

d_gene: TRBD1
j_gene: TRBJ1-1
v_gene: TRBV10-1
abundance: -
CDR3nt: TGCGCCAGCAGTGTGGACAGGGGACGCACTGAAGCTTTCTTT
CDR3aa: CASSVDRGRTEAFF

d_gene: TRBD2
j_gene: TRBJ2-1
v_gene: TRBV10-3
abundance: -
CDR3nt: TGTGCCATCAGTGAGCGGGAGGCCTCCTACAATGAGCAGTTCTTC
CDR3aa: CAISEREASYNEQFF

d_gene: -
j_gene: TRBJ2-5
v_gene: TRBV9
abundance: -
CDR3nt: TGTGCCAGCAGCCGTTCGGTTCAAGAGACCCAGTACTTC
CDR3aa: CASSRSVQETQYF

d_gene: -
j_gene: TRBJ2-7
v_gene: TRBV10-3
abundance: -
CDR3nt: TGTGCCATCAAAGGATCTAGCTTGGGCGAGCAGTACTTC
CDR3aa: CAIKGSSLGEQYF

d_gene: TRBD1
j_gene: TRBJ2-7
v_gene: TRBV18
abundance: -
CDR3nt: TGTGCCAGCTCTGGACAGGGCTACGAGCAGTACTTC
CDR3aa: CASSGQGYEQYF

d_gene: TRBD1
j_gene: TRBJ1-1
v_gene: TRBV5-4
abundance: -
CDR3nt: TGTGCCAGCAGCTTTAAATCCGGGACAGGGGCTGCGTCTGGCACTGAAGCTTTCTTT
CDR3aa: CASSFKSGTGAASGTEAFF

d_gene: -
j_gene: TRBJ1-3
v_gene: TRBV14
abundance: -
CDR3nt: TGTGCCAGCAGCCAAGATGGCTTCTTCTCTGGAAACACCATATATTTT
CDR3aa: CASSQDGFFSGNTIYF

d_gene: TRBD2
j_gene: TRBJ2-6
v_gene: TRBV2
abundance: -
CDR3nt: TGTGCCAGCAGTGGGACTAGCGGGCGCTCTGGGGCCAACGTCCTGACTTTC
CDR3aa: CASSGTSGRSGANVLTF

d_gene: TRBD2
j_gene: TRBJ2-1
v_gene: TRBV28
abundance: -
CDR3nt: TGTGCCAGCAGAGGGACTAGCTCGAGCTCCTACAATGAGCAGTTCTTC
CDR3aa: CASRGTSSSSYNEQFF

d_gene: -
j_gene: TRBJ1-1
v_gene: TRBV19
abundance: -
CDR3nt: TGTGCCAGTAGTATGGAAGCGGCAGTTCGGGCTTTCTTT
CDR3aa: CASSMEAAVRAFF

d_gene: TRBD1
j_gene: TRBJ1-2
v_gene: TRBV5-1
abundance: -
CDR3nt: TGCGCCAGCAGCTTTGGACAGGGGGAAGGCTACACCTTC
CDR3aa: CASSFGQGEGYTF

d_gene: -
j_gene: TRBJ2-6
v_gene: TRBV19
abundance: -
CDR3nt: TGTGCCAGTAGTAACAGATCTGGGGCCAACGTCCTGACTTTC
CDR3aa: CASSNRSGANVLTF

d_gene: TRBD2
j_gene: TRBJ2-7
v_gene: TRBV19
abundance: -
CDR3nt: TGTGCCAGTAGTACTTCAGCGGGAGACTACGAGCAGTACTTC
CDR3aa: CASSTSAGDYEQYF

d_gene: TRBD1
j_gene: TRBJ2-4
v_gene: TRBV30
abundance: -
CDR3nt: TGTGCCTGGAGTGTATTAGTAGGACAGGGTGGACAGTACTTC
CDR3aa: CAWSVLVGQGGQYF

d_gene: -
j_gene: TRBJ2-5
v_gene: TRBV6-5
abundance: -
CDR3nt: TGTGCCAGCAGTTACAACGGGTACCAAGAGACCCAGTACTTC
CDR3aa: CASSYNGYQETQYF

d_gene: -
j_gene: TRBJ2-5
v_gene: TRBV7-6
abundance: -
CDR3nt: TGTGCCAGCAGCCCGAGACTAGTTCAAGAGACCCAGTACTTC
CDR3aa: CASSPRLVQETQYF